The entry below gives a single TCR beta chain sequence along with its context. Germline CDR1 MDHEN, CDR2 SYDVKM. CDR3 length: 11 residues. V was cut by 10 bases and J by 4 bases, with 10 bases left in between. The sample is drawn from a study of blood T cell repertoires in COVID-19. Only in-frame clones appear in the TCRdb table, and some are missing; sequencing was by immunoSEQ multiplex PCR. The sample lists around 270,000 clones; approximately 89% were seen once. This clonotype was sampled from a woman aged 40 to 50 who had been exposed to COVID-19. The genes are TRBV28 and TRBJ1-2; D is possibly TRBD1 (6 bases). Sequencing used PBMCs or T cells enriched from blood (not recorded which). This chain's CDR3 is CATLGAYGYTF. In DNA, the CDR3 is TGTGCCACCCTGGGGGCCTATGGCTACACCTTC.